The T cell receptor (beta chain) under discussion was sequenced for a study of blood T cell repertoires in COVID-19. As for the study in general: COVID-19 samples from acute and convalescent phases originated in the United States, Italy and Spain. PBMCs, B-cell-depleted T cells, or T cells were the source of the cDNA or gDNA that made up the material.

V dropped 4 bases and J dropped 4 bases, with 13 bases sitting between them. The CDR3 loop spans 15 amino acids. CDR1 and CDR2 (germline): LNHDA, SQIVND (reference sequence). Per the study methods: Estimates of nucleated cell counts were drawn from the amplification of reference gene primers. Method: immunoSEQ multiplex PCR; TCRdb's copy keeps in-frame clones and lacks some. The V and J calls and clone size are taken from that table; D and trimming were inferred from the DNA. The sample records around 270,000 clones, around 89% being singletons. The receptor was isolated from a man between 35 and 55 years old with acute or convalescent COVID-19. The chain joins TRBV19 to TRBJ2-2; maybe TRBD2 (6 bases). Material for sequencing was peripheral blood. The CDR3 loop is CASSKGGTSTGELFF. The CDR3 coding sequence is TGTGCCAGTAGTAAGGGCGGGACTTCCACCGGGGAGCTGTTTTTT. The complete variable domain, with remaining parts taken from reference TRBV19 and TRBJ2-2, reads DGGITQSPKYLFRKEGQNVTLSCEQNLNHDAMYWYRQDPGQGLRLIYYSQIVNDFQKGDIAEGYSVSREKKESFPLTVTSAQKNPTAFYLCASSKGGTSTGELFFGEGSRLTVL.